This T cell receptor beta chain was documented in a study of cytomegalovirus exposure and HLA in healthy donors. Whole-study findings and limits: Accurate prediction of HLA-A and HLA-B alleles (for most subjects) was reportedly achieved from TCR beta sequences. It was reported in a later analysis that an Asian-associated ancestry cluster showed fewer N-insertions than the roughly 620-donor mean.

This clone was recorded once. The antigen remains unidentified. The donors gave bone marrow, and they were healthy. V trimming: 5 bases; J trimming: 1 base; junction bases outside the gene matches: 8. Germline-derived CDR1 and CDR2 are SGHRS and YFSETQ. This CDR3 spans 15 amino acids. PCR used 60 Vbeta primers and 13 Jbeta primers. As processed by the authors: A later analysis counted approximately 80 million unique TCR beta chains, around 10 million shared. Measured with immunoSEQ multiplex PCR; TCRdb has only the in-frame clones, and not every one. The V and J calls and the clone size are those of that table, but D and trimming were determined from the DNA. The sample carries 100,000 to 120,000 clones, more than 65% recorded once.

The chain employs TRBV5-1 and TRBJ2-5; 7 nucleotides align to TRBD2. Material for sequencing was PBMCs. The receptor's source is a man aged 30-40 years in good health and CMV-seropositive. CDR3 region: CASSPLAVSQETQYF. CDR3 in DNA: TGCGCCAGCAGTCCTCTAGCGGTATCCCAAGAGACCCAGTACTTC.